This T cell receptor (beta chain) was found in a study of shared clonotypes between healthy human individuals. Study information: Three CD4 naive, three CD4 memory, two CD8 naive and one CD8 memory plate were used per donor.

The CDR3 runs to 13 residues. V was pared by 5 bases and J by 5 bases, with 3 bases of the junction left unmatched. Looked up from germline, CDR1 is SEHNR and CDR2 is FQNEAQ (reference sequence). Only in-frame clones appear in the TCRdb table, and some are missing; sequencing was by immunoSEQ multiplex PCR. The data hold roughly 2 million clones, with more than 90% observed a single time. The V call is TRBV7-9, the J call TRBJ1-1; 9 bases map to TRBD1. The clonotype was recovered from a man aged 18 to 29 in good health. Source material: naive CD4+ T cells sorted from blood. Subset given: CD45RA+ positively selected. The CDR3 region is CASSTTGGTEAFF. Written as DNA, the CDR3 is TGTGCCAGCAGCACGACAGGGGGGACTGAAGCTTTCTTT.